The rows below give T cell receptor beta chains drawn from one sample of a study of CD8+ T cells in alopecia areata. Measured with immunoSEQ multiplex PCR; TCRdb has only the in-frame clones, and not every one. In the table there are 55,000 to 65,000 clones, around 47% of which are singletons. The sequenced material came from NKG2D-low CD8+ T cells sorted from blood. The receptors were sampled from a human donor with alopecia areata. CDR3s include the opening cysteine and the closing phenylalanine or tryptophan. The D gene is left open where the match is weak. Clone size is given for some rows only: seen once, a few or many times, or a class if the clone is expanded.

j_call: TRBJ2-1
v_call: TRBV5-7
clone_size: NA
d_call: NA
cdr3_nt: TGTGCCAGCAGTCAGGGGAAGTTCTTC
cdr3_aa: CASSQGKFF

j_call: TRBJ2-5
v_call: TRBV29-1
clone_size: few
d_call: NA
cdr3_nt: TGCAGCGTTGAATTGGGAGAAGGGACCCAGTACTTC
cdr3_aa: CSVELGEGTQYF

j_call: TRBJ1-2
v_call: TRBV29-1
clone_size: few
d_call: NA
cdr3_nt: TGCAGCGTTCCAACAACAGATACCACTAACTATGGCTACACCTTC
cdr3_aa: CSVPTTDTTNYGYTF

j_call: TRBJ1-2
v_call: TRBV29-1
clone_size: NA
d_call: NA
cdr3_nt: TGCAGCTACGAAGACAGGTACTATGGCTACACCTTC
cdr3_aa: CSYEDRYYGYTF

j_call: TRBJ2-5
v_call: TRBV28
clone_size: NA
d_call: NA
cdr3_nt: TGTGCCAGCAGTTCCCTCTTCCCTAACTCAGGGGAAGGTTCAGAGACCCAGTACTTC
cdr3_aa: CASSSLFPNSGEGSETQYF

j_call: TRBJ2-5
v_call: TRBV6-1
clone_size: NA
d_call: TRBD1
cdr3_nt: TGTGCCAGCAGTGAAGCGTCCCCCGGGACAGCTTTCCAAGAGACCCAGTACTTC
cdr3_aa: CASSEASPGTAFQETQYF

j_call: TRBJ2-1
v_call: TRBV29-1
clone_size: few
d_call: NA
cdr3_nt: TGCAGCGCCGCCCAGGACAATGAGCAGTTCTTC
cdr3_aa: CSAAQDNEQFF

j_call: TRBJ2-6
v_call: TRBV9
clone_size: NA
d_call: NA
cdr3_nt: TGTGCCAGCAGCGCCAGGGAGGCTGGGGCCAACGTCCTGACTTTC
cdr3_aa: CASSAREAGANVLTF

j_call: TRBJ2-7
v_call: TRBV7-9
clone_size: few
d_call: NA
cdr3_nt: TGTGCCAGCAGCTCCTCCCTGGGGCTTGCCTACGAGCAGTACTTC
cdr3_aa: CASSSSLGLAYEQYF

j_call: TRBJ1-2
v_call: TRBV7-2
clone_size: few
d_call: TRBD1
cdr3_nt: TGTGCCAGCAGCTCCGTGACAGGGAACTATGGCTACACCTTC
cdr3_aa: CASSSVTGNYGYTF

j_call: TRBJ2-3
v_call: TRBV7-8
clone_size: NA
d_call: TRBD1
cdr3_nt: TGTGCCAGCAGCCCCCGACAGGGGTGGAGCACAGATACGCAGTATTTT
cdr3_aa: CASSPRQGWSTDTQYF

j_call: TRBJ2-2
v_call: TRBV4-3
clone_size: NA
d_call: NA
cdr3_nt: TGCGCCAGCAGCCAAGATAATCCAGGGAACACCGGGGAGCTGTTTTTT
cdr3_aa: CASSQDNPGNTGELFF

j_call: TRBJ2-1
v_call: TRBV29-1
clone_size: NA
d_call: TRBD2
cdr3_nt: TGCAGCGCCTTAGCGGGAGGGCCGGCAAATGAGCAGTTCTTC
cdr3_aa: CSALAGGPANEQFF

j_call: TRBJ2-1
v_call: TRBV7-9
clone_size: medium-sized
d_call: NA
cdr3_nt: TGTGCCAGCAGCTTAGTCGGGGCAGGGTCTTACAATGAGCAGTTCTTC
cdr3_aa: CASSLVGAGSYNEQFF

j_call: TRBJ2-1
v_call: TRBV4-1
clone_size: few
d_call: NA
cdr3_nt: TGCGCCAGCAGCCAAGAGCCAGGGACTGTCAATGAGCAGTTCTTC
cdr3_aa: CASSQEPGTVNEQFF

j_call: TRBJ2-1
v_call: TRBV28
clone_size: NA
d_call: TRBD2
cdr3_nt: TGTGCCAGCAGTCCTGGTGCTAGCGGCAATGAGCAGTTCTTC
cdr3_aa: CASSPGASGNEQFF

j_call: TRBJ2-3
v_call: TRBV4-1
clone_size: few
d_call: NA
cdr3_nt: TGCGCCAGCAGCCAAGTCCGGGACTCCAGCACAGATACGCAGTATTTT
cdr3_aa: CASSQVRDSSTDTQYF

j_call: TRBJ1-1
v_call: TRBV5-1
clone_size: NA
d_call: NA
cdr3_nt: TGCGCCAGCAGCAGAAGTGGCCTAAACACTGAAGCTTTCTTT
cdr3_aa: CASSRSGLNTEAFF

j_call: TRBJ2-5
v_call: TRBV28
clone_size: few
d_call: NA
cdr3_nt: TGTGCCAGCAGCCTTTCCCAAGAGACCCAGTACTTC
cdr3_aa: CASSLSQETQYF

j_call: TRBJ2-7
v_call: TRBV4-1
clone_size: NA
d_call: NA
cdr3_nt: TGCGCCAGCAGGTCGGACGGCGCCTACGAGCAGTACTTC
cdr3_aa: CASRSDGAYEQYF

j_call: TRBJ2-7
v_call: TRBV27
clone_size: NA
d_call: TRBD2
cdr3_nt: TGTGCCAGCAGTTCGACCCCCTCTAGCGGGAACCTACGGGAGCAGTACTTC
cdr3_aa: CASSSTPSSGNLREQYF

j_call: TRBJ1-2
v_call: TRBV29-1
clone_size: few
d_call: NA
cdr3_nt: TGCAGCGTTCTCGGGCGCTATGGCTACACCTTC
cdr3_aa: CSVLGRYGYTF

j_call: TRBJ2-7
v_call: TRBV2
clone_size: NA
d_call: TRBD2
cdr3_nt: TGTGCCAGCAGTCGTAGCGGGAACTCCCACGAGCAGTACTTC
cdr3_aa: CASSRSGNSHEQYF

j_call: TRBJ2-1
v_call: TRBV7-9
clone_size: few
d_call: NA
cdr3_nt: TGTGCCAGCAGCTCCACAACAGGCTACAATGAGCAGTTCTTC
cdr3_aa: CASSSTTGYNEQFF

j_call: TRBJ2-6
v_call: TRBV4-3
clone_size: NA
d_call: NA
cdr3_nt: TGCGCCAGCAGCCAAGGGGAGTTCTCTGGGGCCAACGTCCTGACTTTC
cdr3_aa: CASSQGEFSGANVLTF

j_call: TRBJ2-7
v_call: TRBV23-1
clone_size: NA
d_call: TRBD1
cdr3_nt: TGCGCCAGCAGTCAACACCCGGGACAGGGCCGCTACGAGCAGTACTTC
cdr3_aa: CASSQHPGQGRYEQYF

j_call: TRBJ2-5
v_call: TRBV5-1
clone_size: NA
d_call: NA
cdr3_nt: TGCGCCAGCAGCCCCTCGGACGGGTACCAAGAGACCCAGTACTTC
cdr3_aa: CASSPSDGYQETQYF

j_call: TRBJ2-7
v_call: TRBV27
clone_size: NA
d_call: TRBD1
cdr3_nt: TGTGCCAGCAGTTGGGACAGCTCCTACGAGCAGTACTTC
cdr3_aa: CASSWDSSYEQYF

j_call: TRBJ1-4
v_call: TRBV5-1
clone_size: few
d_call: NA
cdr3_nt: TGCGCCAGCAGTCAGCGGGGAGCGGAAGAAAAACTGTTTTTT
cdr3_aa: CASSQRGAEEKLFF

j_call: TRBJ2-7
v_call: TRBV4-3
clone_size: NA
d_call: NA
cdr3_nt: TGCGCCAGCAGCCAAGTTCCTCACCCAAACACCTACGAGCAGTACTTC
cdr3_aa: CASSQVPHPNTYEQYF

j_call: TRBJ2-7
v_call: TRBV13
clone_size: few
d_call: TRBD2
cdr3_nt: TGTGCCAGCAGCTTTGCCGGGGGGGCGGAGATATACGAGCAGTACTTC
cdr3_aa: CASSFAGGAEIYEQYF

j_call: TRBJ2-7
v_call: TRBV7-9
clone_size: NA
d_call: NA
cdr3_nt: TGTGCCAGCAGCCCCACTTCGAGTTACGAGCAGTACTTC
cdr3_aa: CASSPTSSYEQYF

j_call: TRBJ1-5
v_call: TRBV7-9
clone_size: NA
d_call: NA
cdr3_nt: TGTGCCAGCAGCTGGGACTATAGCAATCAGCCCCAGCATTTT
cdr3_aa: CASSWDYSNQPQHF

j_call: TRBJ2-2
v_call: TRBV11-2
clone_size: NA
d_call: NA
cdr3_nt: TGTGCCAGCAGCTTAGGTCAACCTGGGGAGCTGTTTTTT
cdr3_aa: CASSLGQPGELFF

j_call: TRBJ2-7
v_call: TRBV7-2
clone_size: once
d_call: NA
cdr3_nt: TGTGCCAGCAGCCGGGGGACAGCCCCCTACGAGCAGTACTTC
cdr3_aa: CASSRGTAPYEQYF

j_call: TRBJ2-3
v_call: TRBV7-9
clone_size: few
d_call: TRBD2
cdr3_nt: TGTGCCAGCAGCCGAGGGACTAGCGGGGAAACAGATACGCAGTATTTT
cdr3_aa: CASSRGTSGETDTQYF

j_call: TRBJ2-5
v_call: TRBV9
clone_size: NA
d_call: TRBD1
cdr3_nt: TGTGCCAGCAGCGTAGTAGATAGGGGGCGAGAGACCCAGTACTTC
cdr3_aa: CASSVVDRGRETQYF

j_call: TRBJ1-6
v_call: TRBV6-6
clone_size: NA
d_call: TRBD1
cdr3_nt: TGTGCCAGCAGTGGGGGACAGGGGAAATTCCCCCTCCACTTT
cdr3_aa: CASSGGQGKFPLHF

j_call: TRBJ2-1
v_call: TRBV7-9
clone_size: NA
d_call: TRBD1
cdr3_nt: TGTGCCAGCAGCTCGGGACAGGGGAGTGAGCAGTTCTTC
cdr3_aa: CASSSGQGSEQFF

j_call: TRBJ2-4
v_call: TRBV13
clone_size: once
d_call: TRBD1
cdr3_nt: TGTGCCAGCAGCTCGGGACAGGGGGCGTCCAAAAACATTCAGTACTTC
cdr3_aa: CASSSGQGASKNIQYF

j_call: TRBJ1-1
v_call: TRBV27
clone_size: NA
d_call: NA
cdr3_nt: TGTGCCAGCAGTTTAACTGTAAACACTGAAGCTTTCTTT
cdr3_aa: CASSLTVNTEAFF

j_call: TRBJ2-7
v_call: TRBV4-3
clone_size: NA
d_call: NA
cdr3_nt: TGCGCCAGCAGCCAGACCCGGGACACCACCTACGAGCAGTACTTC
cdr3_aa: CASSQTRDTTYEQYF

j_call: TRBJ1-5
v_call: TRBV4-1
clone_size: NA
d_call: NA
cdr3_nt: TGCGCCAGCAGCCAAAAGGGATATCAGCCCCAGCATTTT
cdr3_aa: CASSQKGYQPQHF